The 3 T cell receptor beta chains reported below all come from one sample, sequenced in a study of T cell repertoires and HLA-DP antigens. The protocol was immunoSEQ multiplex PCR, while the TCRdb copy is restricted to in-frame clones and leaves out a portion. The profile shows about 120,000 clones, 92% of them singletons. These receptors have no known antigen. Sample: CD4+ T cells from PBMCs. The receptor source for this set is a woman under 30 in good health and CMV-seronegative.

The CDR3 bases are TGTGCCAGCAGCTCGACGAGGAGATCCGGAAACACCATATATTTT. Translation: CASSSTRRSGNTIYF. This chain links TRBV7-2 with TRBJ1-3; D unclear. V lost 4 bases to trimming and J lost 4 bases, with 14 bases between them. Germline-derived CDR1 and CDR2 are SGHTA and FQGNSA. This CDR3 contains 15 residues.

The genes are TRBV7-3 and TRBJ2-1, with 9 bases matching TRBD2. CDR3 size: 17 residues. V gave up 0 bases and J gave up 3 bases; unmatched junction bases: 6. CDR1 is SGHTA and CDR2 is FQGTGA in the germline V gene. Written as DNA, the CDR3 is TGTGCCAGCAGCTTAACGTTCCTAGCGGGGCTCTACAATGAGCAGTTCTTC. This sequence encodes CASSLTFLAGLYNEQFF.

The genes are TRBV27 and TRBJ1-1; TRBD1 is a possible D gene (6 bases). This CDR3 contains 14 residues. The V end was cut by 4 bases, the J end by 4 bases, with 13 bases between. The germline CDR1 and CDR2 sequences are MNHEY and SMNVEV (reference sequence). In DNA, the CDR3 is TGTGCCAGCAGTTCGATTGACAGGCCCACTGAAGCTTTCTTT. This sequence encodes CASSSIDRPTEAFF.